The clone carrying this TCR beta chain was seen only a few times. At one boundary the junction diverges from the germline segment, which might be a read error. The CDR3 contains 12 residues. The germline V gene encodes CDR1 LGHDT and CDR2 YNNKEL (reference sequence). This table comes from immunoSEQ multiplex PCR, and its TCRdb copy is limited to in-frame clones, with some not included. The sample includes around 20,000 clones, about 82% of them seen just once. This sample was taken from a study of blood T cell repertoires in COVID-19. The source material was peripheral blood. This rearrangement joins TRBV3-1 (or the pseudogene TRBV3-2) to TRBJ2-7; D is unclear. This receptor was taken from an elderly man with acute or convalescent COVID-19. CDR3 region: CASSKDGGEQYF. DNA for the CDR3: TGTGCCAGCAGCAAAGACGGTGGCGAGCAGTACTTC.